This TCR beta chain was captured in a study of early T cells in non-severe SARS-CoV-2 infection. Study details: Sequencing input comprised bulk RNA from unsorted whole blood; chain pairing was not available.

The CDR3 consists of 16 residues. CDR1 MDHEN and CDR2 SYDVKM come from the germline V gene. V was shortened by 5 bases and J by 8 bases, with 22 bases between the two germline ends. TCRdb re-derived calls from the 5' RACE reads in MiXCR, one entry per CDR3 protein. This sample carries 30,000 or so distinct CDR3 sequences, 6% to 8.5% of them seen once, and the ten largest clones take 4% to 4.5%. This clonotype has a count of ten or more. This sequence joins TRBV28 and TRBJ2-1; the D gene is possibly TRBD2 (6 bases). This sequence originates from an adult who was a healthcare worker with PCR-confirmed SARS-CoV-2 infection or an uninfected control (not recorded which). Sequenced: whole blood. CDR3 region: CASSTFGDSPKDEQFF. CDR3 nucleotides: TGTGCCAGCAGTACCTTCGGGGACTCCCCAAAGGATGAGCAGTTCTTC.